Presented here are 18 T cell receptor beta chains from one specimen sequenced in a study of radiation and T cells in renal cell carcinoma. Clones were read by immunoSEQ multiplex PCR, and TCRdb kept only the in-frame ones, dropping some. The sample yields about 170,000 clones, around 89% seen once. Time point of the sample: blood 4 weeks post-SBRT, at nephrectomy. The treatment here: 15 Gy SBRT to primary tumor, nephrectomy 4 weeks later. The specimen was blood, collected from a patient whose treatment included radiotherapy and nephrectomy. These receptors were collected from a woman in her forties or fifties with renal cell carcinoma.

The V and J genes are TRBV5-6 and TRBJ2-1; D is undetermined. Germline CDR1 is SGHDT and CDR2 is YYEEEE. V dropped 4 bases and J dropped 7 bases, with 9 bases sitting between them. The CDR3 sequence is 12 residues long. The CDR3 here is CASSPTRNEQFF. In nucleotides, the CDR3 is TGTGCCAGCAGCCCTACCCGGAATGAGCAGTTCTTC.

The rearrangement joins TRBV6-5 to TRBJ2-7, with 7 positions matching TRBD2. With 0 bases clipped from V and 4 bases from J, the junction kept 6 bases outside the gene matches. CDR3 length equals 15 residues. CDR1 and CDR2 from the germline V gene are MNHEY and SVGAGI. The CDR3 region has the DNA TGTGCCAGCAGTTACTCGTTGGGACTACCGTACGAGCAGTACTTC. Translated, it gives CASSYSLGLPYEQYF.

On this clone: At one of its ends the junction is not consistent with the germline gene, which may arise from a read error. V and J are TRBV7-7 and TRBJ2-5; D perhaps matches TRBD2 (7 bases). The CDR3 consists of 14 residues. Germline-derived CDR1 and CDR2 are SSHAT and FNYEAQ (reference sequence). The CDR3 nucleotides read TGTGCTAGCAGCATGGGAGGGGGAGGAGAGACCCAGTACTTC. Translated, it gives CASSMGGGGETQYF.

The V call is TRBV5-8, the J call TRBJ1-5; D is ambiguous. Per germline, CDR1 SGHTS and CDR2 YDEGEE. The CDR3 sequence is 13 residues long. V lost 7 bases, J lost 0 bases, and 8 bases lay in between. The CDR3: CASPRSSNQPQHF. The CDR3 DNA reads TGTGCCAGCCCCCGCAGTAGCAATCAGCCCCAGCATTTT.

The table lists this clone with a count of one. V and J are TRBV4-1 and TRBJ2-6, with a weak D call TRBD1 (7 bases). This CDR3 contains 16 residues. Between the trimmed V and J ends, which lost 4 bases and 0 bases, there was a span of 10 bases. Germline V lookup: CDR1 MGHRA, CDR2 YSYEKL. Here the CDR3 reads CASSPQGGSGANVLTF. For the CDR3, the DNA is TGCGCCAGCAGCCCCCAGGGGGGCTCTGGGGCCAACGTCCTGACTTTC.

In its sample, this clone was seen a few times. The chain is built from TRBV10-1 and TRBJ2-2; D is possibly TRBD1 (6 bases). The CDR3 runs 14 residues. V lost 6 bases to trimming and J lost 0 bases, with 8 bases between them. CDR1 WNHNN and CDR2 SYGVQD come from the germline V gene (reference sequence). CDR3 loop: CASRDSPNTGELFF. For the CDR3, the DNA is TGCGCCAGCAGGGACAGTCCGAACACCGGGGAGCTGTTTTTT.

This rearrangement joins TRBV6-6 to TRBJ1-5; D not certain. The germline V and J ends were trimmed by 8 bases and 0 bases, with 17 bases remaining between them. Germline V lookup: CDR1 MNHNY, CDR2 SVGAGI (reference sequence). There are 16 residues in the CDR3. Written as DNA, the CDR3 is TGTGCCAGCCAAGGATCAACAGTTAATAGCAATCAGCCCCAGCATTTT. Encoded protein: CASQGSTVNSNQPQHF.

The chain has TRBV5-1 and TRBJ2-5; 10 nucleotides align to TRBD1. The CDR3 is 15 amino acids. The germline V gene has CDR1 SGHRS and CDR2 YFSETQ. V gave up 0 bases and J gave up 3 bases; unmatched junction bases: 2. CDR3 amino acids: CASSLVGTGEETQYF. The CDR3 DNA reads TGCGCCAGCAGCTTGGTGGGGACAGGGGAAGAGACCCAGTACTTC.

This clone was detected a few times. Other DNA variants within this sample encode the same CDR3. This chain connects TRBV6-5 to TRBJ2-5, with unresolved D. The CDR3 runs 11 residues. CDR1 MNHEY and CDR2 SVGAGI come from the germline V gene. Trimming stripped 5 bases from V and 3 bases from J, with 4 bases between. The CDR3, as DNA: TGTGCCAGCAGTCTAGAAGAGACCCAGTACTTC. Protein sequence: CASSLEETQYF.

This rearrangement joins TRBV5-1 to TRBJ1-1; D uncertain. Trimming left V 0 bases short and J 1 base short, with 4 bases between. The germline gives CDR1 SGHRS, CDR2 YFSETQ. The CDR3 is made up of 13 amino acids. Written as DNA, the CDR3 is TGCGCCAGCAGCTTGGCCAGGAACACTGAAGCTTTCTTT. Encoded protein: CASSLARNTEAFF.

The V gene is TRBV5-1, the J gene TRBJ2-1; no firm D call. The germline V gene encodes CDR1 SGHRS and CDR2 YFSETQ. CDR3 size: 13 residues. The V and J ends lost 3 bases and 8 bases respectively, with 12 bases between them. CDR3 DNA: TGCGCCAGCAGCTCCGTTACCGCGGATGAGCAGTTCTTC. Translation gives CASSSVTADEQFF.

The V gene is TRBV5-5, the J gene TRBJ1-6; maybe TRBD1 (5 bases). With 5 bases removed from V and 5 bases from J, the gap between germline ends came to 14 bases. Germline lookup yields CDR1 SGHKS and CDR2 YYEKEE (reference sequence). CDR3 length: 15 amino acids. CDR3 DNA: TGTGCCAGCAGGACGGGACTTCAAGATAATTCACCCCTCCACTTT. Amino acids: CASRTGLQDNSPLHF. Full variable domain (outside the CDR3, taken from reference TRBV5-5 and TRBJ1-6): DAGVTQSPTHLIKTRGQQVTLRCSPISGHKSVSWYQQVLGQGPQFIFQYYEKEERGRGNFPDRFSARQFPNYSSELNVNALLLGDSALYLCASRTGLQDNSPLHFGNGTRLTVT.

V usage is TRBV7-9 and J usage is TRBJ1-1; a possible D gene is TRBD1 (6 bases). Deletions cut 5 bases from V and 11 bases from J, with 12 bases between. CDR3 size: 11 residues. Germline values: CDR1 SEHNR, CDR2 FQNEAQ (reference sequence). CDR3 in amino acids: CASSHGGFAFF. The CDR3 coding sequence is TGTGCCAGCAGCCACGGGGGCTTCGCTTTCTTT. Using reference TRBV7-9 and TRBJ1-1 for the parts outside the CDR3, the full variable domain is DTGVSQNPRHKITKRGQNVTFRCDPISEHNRLYWYRQTLGQGPEFLTYFQNEAQLEKSRLLSDRFSAERPKGSFSTLEIQRTEQGDSAMYLCASSHGGFAFFGQGTRLTVV.

V usage is TRBV29-1 and J usage is TRBJ2-5; a possible D gene is TRBD2 (5 bases). Germline values: CDR1 SQVTM, CDR2 ANQGSEA. V lost 6 bases to trimming and J lost 1 base, with 12 bases between them. CDR3 size: 13 residues. The CDR3 region is CSVDPGFQETQYF. CDR3 coding DNA: TGCAGCGTGGACCCGGGGTTCCAAGAGACCCAGTACTTC.

The chain carries TRBV5-1 and TRBJ1-1; D not certain. The CDR3 is 13 amino acids. Germline V gene data show CDR1 as SGHRS and CDR2 as YFSETQ. V shed 1 base and J shed 4 bases, with 8 bases lying between them. The CDR3 sequence is CASSLRWSTEAFF. The CDR3 nucleotides read TGCGCCAGCAGCTTGAGATGGAGCACTGAAGCTTTCTTT.

Here the CDR3 DNA reads TGTGCCAGTAGCGGACGCCGGAACACTGAAGCTTTCTTT. It encodes CASSGRRNTEAFF. The V call is TRBV19, the J call TRBJ1-1; the D is unclear. Trimming pared 6 bases from V and 1 base from J, leaving 9 bases between. The V gene's germline CDR1 is LNHDA and CDR2 SQIVND (reference sequence). The CDR3 has 13 amino acids.

The chain has TRBV5-1 and TRBJ1-5; TRBD1 matches at 12 bases. Germline V gene data show CDR1 as SGHRS and CDR2 as YFSETQ. The CDR3 sequence is 14 residues long. Losses at the gene ends were 4 bases for V and 9 bases for J; bases not matched to a gene: 5. CDR3 protein: CASSTGTGGLPQHF. The CDR3, as DNA: TGCGCCAGCAGCACTGGGACAGGGGGCCTGCCCCAGCATTTT.

This chain connects TRBV6-5 to TRBJ2-5; D unclear. The CDR3 length is 13 residues. CDR1 and CDR2 from the germline V gene are MNHEY and SVGAGI. V lost 6 bases and J lost 5, with 13 bases in between. CDR3 protein: CASRSPGKETQYF. In DNA form, the CDR3 reads TGTGCCAGCAGGTCCCCTGGGAAGGAGACCCAGTACTTC.